This T cell receptor beta chain originates from a study of control samples from healthy donors and cancer patients. Measured with immunoSEQ multiplex PCR; TCRdb has only the in-frame clones, and not every one. The sample includes some 100,000 clones, 79% of them seen just once. Trimming removed 8 bases at V and 0 bases at J, with 10 bases between. CDR3 length: 13 amino acids. Germline V gives CDR1 LNHDA, CDR2 SQIVND (reference sequence). The gene calls are TRBV19 and TRBJ1-1; D is uncertain. The sequencing sample was made of blood. The sequence was obtained from a woman in her twenties or thirties in good health. CDR3 sequence reads: CASSSQLNTEAFF. The CDR3 DNA reads as TGTGCCAGTTCCTCGCAGCTGAACACTGAAGCTTTCTTT.